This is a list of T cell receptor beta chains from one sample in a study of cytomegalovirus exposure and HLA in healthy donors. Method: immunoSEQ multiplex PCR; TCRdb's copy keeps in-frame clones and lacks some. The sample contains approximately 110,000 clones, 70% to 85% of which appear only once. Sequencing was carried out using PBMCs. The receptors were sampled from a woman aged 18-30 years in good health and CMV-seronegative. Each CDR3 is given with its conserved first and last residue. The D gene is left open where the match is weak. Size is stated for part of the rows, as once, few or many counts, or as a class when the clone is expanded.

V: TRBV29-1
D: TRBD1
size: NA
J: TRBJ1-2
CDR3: CSATPGPGQGNYGYTF
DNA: TGCAGCGCCACCCCAGGCCCGGGACAGGGTAACTATGGCTACACCTTC

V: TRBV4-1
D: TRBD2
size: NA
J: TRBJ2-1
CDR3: CASSQARLAGGPSYNEQFF
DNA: TGCGCCAGCAGCCAAGCGCGACTAGCGGGAGGGCCCTCCTACAATGAGCAGTTCTTC

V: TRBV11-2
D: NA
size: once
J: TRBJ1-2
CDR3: CASSLGGHYGYTF
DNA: TGTGCCAGCAGCTTAGGGGGGCACTATGGCTACACCTTC

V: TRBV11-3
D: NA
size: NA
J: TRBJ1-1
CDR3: CASSPGVARGTEAFF
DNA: TGTGCCAGCAGCCCCGGTGTCGCCCGGGGCACTGAAGCTTTCTTT

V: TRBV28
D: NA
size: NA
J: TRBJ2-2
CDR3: CASNLRRIGELFF
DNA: TGTGCCAGCAACCTTAGGCGGATCGGGGAGCTGTTTTTT

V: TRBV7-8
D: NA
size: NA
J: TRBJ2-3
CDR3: CASSRGTVAGKRTDTQYF
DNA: TGTGCCAGCAGCCGGGGGACAGTAGCTGGGAAGCGCACAGATACGCAGTATTTT

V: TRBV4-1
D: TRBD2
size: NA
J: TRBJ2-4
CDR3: CASSQPAGGGLAKNIQYF
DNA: TGCGCCAGCAGCCAGCCTGCGGGGGGGGGATTAGCCAAAAACATTCAGTACTTC

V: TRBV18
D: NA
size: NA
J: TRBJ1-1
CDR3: CASSPSGTYTEAFF
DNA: TGTGCCAGCTCACCCTCCGGGACATACACTGAAGCTTTCTTT

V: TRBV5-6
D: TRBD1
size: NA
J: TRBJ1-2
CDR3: CASSLGQRNYGYTF
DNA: TGTGCCAGCAGCCTGGGACAGCGCAACTATGGCTACACCTTC

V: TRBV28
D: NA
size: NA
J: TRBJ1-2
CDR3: CASSLVAANYGYTF
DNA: TGTGCCAGCAGCCTCGTGGCAGCTAACTATGGCTACACCTTC

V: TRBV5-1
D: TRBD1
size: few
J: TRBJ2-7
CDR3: CASSAGTGRDEQYF
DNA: TGCGCCAGCAGCGCCGGGACAGGGCGGGACGAGCAGTACTTC

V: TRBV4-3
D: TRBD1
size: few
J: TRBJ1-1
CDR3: CASSHPGGAGTEAFF
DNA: TGCGCCAGCAGCCATCCAGGGGGCGCGGGGACTGAAGCTTTCTTT

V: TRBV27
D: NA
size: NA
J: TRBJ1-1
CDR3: CASSLREMNTEAFF
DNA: TGTGCCAGCAGTTTAAGGGAGATGAACACTGAAGCTTTCTTT

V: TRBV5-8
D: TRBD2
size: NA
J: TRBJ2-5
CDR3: CASSFVLRTSGGETQYF
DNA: TGTGCCAGCAGCTTCGTTTTGCGGACTAGCGGGGGAGAGACCCAGTACTTC

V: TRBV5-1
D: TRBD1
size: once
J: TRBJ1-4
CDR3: CASSQTGGLGTNEKLFF
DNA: TGCGCCAGCAGCCAGACAGGGGGCCTTGGAACTAATGAAAAACTGTTTTTT

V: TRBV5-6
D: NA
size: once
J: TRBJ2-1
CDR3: CASSLRGTYNEQFF
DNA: TGTGCCAGCAGCTTACGGGGGACCTACAATGAGCAGTTCTTC

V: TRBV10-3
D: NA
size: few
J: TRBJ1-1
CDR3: CAISESSRESTEAFF
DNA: TGTGCCATCAGTGAGTCGAGCCGCGAGAGCACTGAAGCTTTCTTT

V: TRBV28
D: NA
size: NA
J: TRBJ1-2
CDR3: CASRLAVPDYGYTF
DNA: TGTGCCAGCAGGCTCGCGGTACCCGACTATGGCTACACCTTC

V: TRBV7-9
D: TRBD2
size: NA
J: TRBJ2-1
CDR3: CASSGTSGRFVEQFF
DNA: TGTGCCAGCAGCGGGACTAGCGGGAGATTCGTTGAGCAGTTCTTC

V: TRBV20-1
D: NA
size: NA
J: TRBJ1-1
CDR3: CSAFRITEAFF
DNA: TGCAGTGCTTTCAGAATCACTGAAGCTTTCTTT

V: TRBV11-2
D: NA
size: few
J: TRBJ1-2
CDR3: CASSLARGGSGYTF
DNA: TGTGCCAGCAGCTTAGCCAGGGGTGGTAGTGGCTACACCTTC

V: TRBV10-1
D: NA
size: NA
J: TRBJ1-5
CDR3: CASSPDQPQHF
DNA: TGCGCCAGCAGTCCGGATCAGCCCCAGCATTTT

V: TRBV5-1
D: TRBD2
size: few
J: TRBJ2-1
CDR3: CASSVTWGLGNEQFF
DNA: TGCGCCAGCAGCGTGACTTGGGGACTAGGAAATGAGCAGTTCTTC

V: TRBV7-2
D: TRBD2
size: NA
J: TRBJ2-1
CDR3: CASSLVGLGGDEQFF
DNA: TGTGCCAGCAGCTTAGTTGGACTAGGAGGGGATGAGCAGTTCTTC

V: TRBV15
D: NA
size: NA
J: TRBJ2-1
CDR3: CATSRGHRDNEQFF
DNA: TGTGCCACCAGCAGAGGGCACAGGGACAATGAGCAGTTCTTC

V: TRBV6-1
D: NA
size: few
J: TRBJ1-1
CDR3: CASRPTGYGTEAFF
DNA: TGTGCCAGCAGACCTACAGGGTACGGCACTGAAGCTTTCTTT

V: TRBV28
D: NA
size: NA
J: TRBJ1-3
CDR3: CASSLGYGISGNTIYF
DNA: TGTGCCAGCAGTTTAGGGTACGGGATCTCTGGAAACACCATATATTTT

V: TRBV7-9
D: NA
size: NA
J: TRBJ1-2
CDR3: CASSSTGSVYGYTF
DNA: TGTGCCAGCAGCTCAACCGGGTCAGTTTATGGCTACACCTTC

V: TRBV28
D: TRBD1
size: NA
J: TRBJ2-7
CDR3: CASKRTGARNRQYF
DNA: TGTGCCAGCAAAAGGACAGGGGCAAGAAATCGGCAGTACTTC

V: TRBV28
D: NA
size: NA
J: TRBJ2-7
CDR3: CASRQTTGTEQYF
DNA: TGTGCCAGCAGACAAACTACAGGCACCGAGCAGTACTTC

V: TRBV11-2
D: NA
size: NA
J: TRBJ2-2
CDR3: CASSLLSAGIEQVTGELFF
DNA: TGTGCCAGCAGCTTATTGAGTGCAGGTATTGAACAAGTCACCGGGGAGCTGTTTTTT

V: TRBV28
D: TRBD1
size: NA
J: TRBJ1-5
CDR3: CASITTLGQGGGQPQHF
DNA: TGTGCCAGCATCACTACCCTAGGACAGGGCGGGGGTCAGCCCCAGCATTTT

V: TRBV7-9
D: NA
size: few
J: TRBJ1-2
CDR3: CASSFIHRGYTF
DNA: TGTGCCAGCAGCTTCATTCACCGGGGCTACACCTTC

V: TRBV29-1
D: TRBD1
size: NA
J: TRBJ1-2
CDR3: CSVKDREDYGYTF
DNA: TGCAGCGTTAAAGACAGGGAGGACTATGGCTACACCTTC

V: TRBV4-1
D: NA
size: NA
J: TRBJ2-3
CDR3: CASSRPSPDTQYF
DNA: TGCGCCAGCAGCCGGCCTAGTCCAGATACGCAGTATTTT

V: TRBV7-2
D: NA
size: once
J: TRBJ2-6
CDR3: CASSLGSGQGANVLTF
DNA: TGTGCCAGCAGCTTAGGATCGGGTCAGGGGGCCAACGTCCTGACTTTC

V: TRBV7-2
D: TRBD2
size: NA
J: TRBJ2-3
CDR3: CASSSPGTSVGQYF
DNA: TGTGCCAGCAGCTCCCCTGGGACTAGCGTTGGGCAGTATTTT

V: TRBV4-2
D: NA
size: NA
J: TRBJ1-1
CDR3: CASSQSANRETEAFF
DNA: TGTGCCAGCAGCCAGTCCGCCAACAGGGAGACTGAAGCTTTCTTT

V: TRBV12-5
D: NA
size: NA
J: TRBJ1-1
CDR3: CASVIDRNTEAFF
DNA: TGTGCTAGTGTGATTGACAGGAACACTGAAGCTTTCTTT

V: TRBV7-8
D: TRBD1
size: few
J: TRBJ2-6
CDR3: CASSAPDRGSGANVLTF
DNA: TGTGCCAGCAGCGCCCCTGACAGGGGATCTGGGGCCAACGTCCTGACTTTC